This T cell receptor (beta chain) is from a study of T cells after yellow fever vaccination (dated by TCRdb to the late 2010s). About the investigation overall: Libraries from fractions with low cell numbers were prepared with the SMART-Seq v4 Ultra Low Input RNA kit. To follow T-cell clones before and after primary and booster YFV17D yellow fever vaccination, bulk TCR alpha and beta repertoires were sequenced over time. Blood was collected at multiple timepoints before and after primary and secondary immunization, and bulk PBMC replicates and cell subsets were isolated. Two healthy male donors made up the cohort, one aged 18 to 30 years and the other aged 30 to 39 years.

This clonotype has a handful of counts. Its specific antigen is unknown. Base quality data are lacking; no much larger clone is found one base away. TCR cDNA was synthesized by 5'RACE template switching, through which a universal primer site and unique molecular identifiers were introduced. Priming of cDNA synthesis was performed from both the TCR alpha and TCR beta constant segments. Library amplification involved two PCR steps, and the second step added sample barcodes and sequencing adapters. Sequencing of libraries was done on Illumina HiSeq 2500 (2x100 bp) or NovaSeq (2x150 bp). The authors processed their data as follows. Demultiplexing of reads and collapsing into UMI consensus sequences were performed with MIGEC, and V(D)J alignment was carried out with MiXCR. Vaccine-responding clonotypes were defined with edgeR using replicate PBMC samples, requiring FDR below 0.01 and a log2 fold change above 5 up to day 15. Each bulk clonotype was labeled CD4 or CD8 based on which sequenced repertoire, CD4 or CD8, contained the clonotype at higher abundance. TCRdb cleaned the public reads at Q25 with fastp, built clones with MiXCR and kept in-frame beta chains. Rows matching on CDR3 protein sequence are summarized as one entry with the most common DNA and genes. In this record, the V and J calls reflect TCRdb's handling and not the investigators' own analysis. In this sample the table shows about 510,000 distinct CDR3 sequences, 21% of which occur a single time. Around 16% of the sample is taken by the ten largest.

The full study reports these points: After the booster, most clones that had expanded after primary vaccination were detected again (around 97% of CD4 and 88% of CD8), suggesting broad maintenance of memory. The secondary T-cell response was found to be weaker but faster than the primary response, with a peak reached on day 5 rather than on day 15. The study included only a couple of donors, which limits how far the findings can be generalized. A small fraction of clonotypes showed up in both the CD4 and CD8 compartments, probably as a result of convergent recombination. Computational filtering was required because FACS-sorted repertoires could contain abundant contaminating clonotypes from the bulk population.

According to the study, the label for this sample's treatment or condition signals: live attenuated yellow fever vaccine strain. Two biological replicates of bulk PBMCs were collected at each blood-draw timepoint. PBMCs were isolated from peripheral blood using a standard Ficoll-Paque protocol. TriZol was used to extract RNA from bulk PBMCs, CD4 and CD8 fractions, and dextramer-positive and dextramer-negative fractions. V is shortened by 5 bases, J by 8 bases, and the region joining them spans 19 bases. Based on the germline V gene (reference sequence), the CDR1 and CDR2 sequences are PRHDT and FYEKMQ. The CDR3 holds 15 amino acids from the cysteine to the phenylalanine. Solely the CDR3 DNA is kept, with 45 bases framed from the first base.

The TCR was taken from a man aged 18 to 29 who received the YFV17D yellow fever vaccine. The sample was PBMCs, taken about 21 days after the first yellow fever vaccination. The sequence links TRBV13 to TRBJ2-4; the D segment could be TRBD2, given 5 matching bases. In nucleotides, the sequence is TGTGCCAGCAGCACTTTTTCCCGGATCGGGGACATTCAGTACTTC. The resulting protein is CASSTFSRIGDIQYF. The entire variable domain, with the stretches around the CDR3 drawn from the reference TRBV13 and TRBJ2-4 proteins, is AAGVIQSPRHLIKEKRETATLKCYPIPRHDTVYWYQQGPGQDPQFLISFYEKMQSDKGSIPDRFSAQQFSDYHSELNMSSLELGDSALYFCASSTFSRIGDIQYFGAGTRLSVL.